This TCR beta chain was retrieved from a study of T cell responses to AZD1222 COVID-19 vaccine. Libraries were prepared by immunoSEQ multiplex PCR; TCRdb keeps only in-frame clonotypes and omits some of them. Here the sample spans 90,000 to 120,000 clones, around nine tenths being singletons. The CDR3 totals 14 residues. CDR1 is MNHNS and CDR2 is SASEGT in the germline V gene. V lost 2 bases and J lost 1, with 8 bases in between. Source: peripheral blood, taken on day 0 of AZD1222 vaccination. The chain carries TRBV6-1 and TRBJ2-5; D gene ambiguous. This TCR came from an adult in good health. DNA for the CDR3: TGTGCCAGCAGTGAACCGAATGTCCAAGAGACCCAGTACTTC. This encodes CASSEPNVQETQYF.